This entry describes one T cell receptor beta chain. The data originate from a study of T-cell reconstitution after alpha-beta-depleted transplantation in children. This sample's TCRbeta library carried unique molecular identifier barcodes. TCRdb re-derived calls from the PCR reads in MiXCR, one entry per CDR3 protein. The sample consists of 500,000 or so distinct CDR3 sequences, approximately 30% of them appearing once. Germline values: CDR1 KGHSH, CDR2 LQKENI. The V gene lost 3 bases and the J gene lost 2 bases, with 8 bases spanning the gap. This CDR3 has 13 residues. The genes are TRBV18 and TRBJ2-7; D is possibly TRBD1 (5 bases). The sequenced sample was PBMCs from the stem cell graft donor, obtained from the stem cell graft. The sequence was collected from a human donor who donated a stem cell graft to a child with aplastic anemia. The CDR3 nucleotides read TGTGCCAGCTCACCGGCAGGGCCCTACGAGCAGTACTTC. Its translation is CASSPAGPYEQYF.